The present entry profiles one T cell receptor beta chain with its context. The target antigen is unknown. The germline CDR1 and CDR2 sequences are SGHNT and YYREEE (reference sequence). CDR3 length: 13 amino acids. The germline V and J ends were trimmed by 1 base and 3 bases, with 5 bases remaining between them. PCR employed 60 Vbeta and 13 Jbeta primers. Sequencing used immunoSEQ multiplex PCR; TCRdb keeps in-frame clones, though not all of them. The sample carries fewer than 200,000 clones, roughly 87% recorded once. The data were taken from a study of cytomegalovirus exposure and HLA in healthy donors. Regarding the study as a whole: HLA alleles showed associations with some 17,000 TCR beta sequences in a later analysis, at a 0.05 false discovery rate. Researchers reported in a later analysis that a missense DCLRE1C variant was tied to TCR beta V- and J-gene trimming. The study labeled around 160 TCR beta chains cytomegalovirus-associated. Sequencing likely produced, as an artifact, a cluster of highly shared sequence variants.

The chain recombines TRBV5-4 with TRBJ1-3; tentative D call: TRBD1 (5 bases). The receptor's source is a girl in the first two years of life in good health and CMV-seronegative. Source material: PBMCs. For the CDR3, the DNA is TGTGCCAGCAGCTTGACAGGTGGAAACACCATATATTTT. Amino acids: CASSLTGGNTIYF.